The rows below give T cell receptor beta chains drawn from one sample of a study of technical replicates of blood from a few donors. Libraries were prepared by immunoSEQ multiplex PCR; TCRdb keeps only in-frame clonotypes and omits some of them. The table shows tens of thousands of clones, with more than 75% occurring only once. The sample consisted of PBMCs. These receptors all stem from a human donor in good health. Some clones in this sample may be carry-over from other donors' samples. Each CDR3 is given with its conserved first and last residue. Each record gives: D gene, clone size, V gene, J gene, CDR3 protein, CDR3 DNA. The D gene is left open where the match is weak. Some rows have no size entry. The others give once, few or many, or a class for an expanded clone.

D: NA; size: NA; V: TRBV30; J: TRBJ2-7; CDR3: CAWSGLGSLTYEQYF; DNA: TGTGCCTGGAGTGGGCTGGGTAGCCTGACCTACGAGCAGTACTTC
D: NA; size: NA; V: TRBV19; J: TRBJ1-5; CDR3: CASKGEQGTGGQPQHF; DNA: TGTGCCAGTAAAGGAGAACAGGGAACAGGTGGGCAGCCCCAGCATTTT
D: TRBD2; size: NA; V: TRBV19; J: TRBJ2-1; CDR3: CASRPGTSGLNEQFF; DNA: TGTGCCAGTAGGCCCGGGACTAGCGGCCTCAATGAGCAGTTCTTC
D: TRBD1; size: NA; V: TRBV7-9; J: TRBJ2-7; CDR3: CASSETGTGGFGVKQYF; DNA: TGTGCCAGCAGCGAGACCGGGACAGGGGGCTTCGGGGTAAAGCAGTACTTC
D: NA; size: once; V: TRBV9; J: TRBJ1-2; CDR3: CASSVDEGGDYGYTF; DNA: TGTGCCAGCAGCGTAGACGAGGGAGGGGACTATGGCTACACCTTC
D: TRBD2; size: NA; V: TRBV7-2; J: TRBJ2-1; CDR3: CASSPTSGTLGEQFF; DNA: TGTGCCAGCAGCCCGACTAGCGGGACTTTGGGTGAGCAGTTCTTC
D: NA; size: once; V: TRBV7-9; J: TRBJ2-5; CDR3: CASTVLVGDLQETQYF; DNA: TGTGCCAGCACCGTTTTAGTGGGAGACCTCCAAGAGACCCAGTACTTC
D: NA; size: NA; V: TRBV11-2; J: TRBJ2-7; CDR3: CASSLRRQGGTYEQYF; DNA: TGTGCCAGCAGCTTACGCCGCCAGGGGGGTACCTACGAGCAGTACTTC
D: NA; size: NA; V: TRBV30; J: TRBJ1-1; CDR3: CAWSPDSSSGTEAFF; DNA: TGTGCCTGGAGCCCAGACAGTTCCTCGGGCACTGAAGCTTTCTTT
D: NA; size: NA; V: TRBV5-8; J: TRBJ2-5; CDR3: CASSLGKGVPQETQYF; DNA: TGTGCCAGCAGCTTGGGAAAAGGGGTTCCCCAAGAGACCCAGTACTTC
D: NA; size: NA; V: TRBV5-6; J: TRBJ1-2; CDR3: CASSLAYGYTF; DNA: TGTGCCAGCAGCTTGGCATATGGCTACACCTTC
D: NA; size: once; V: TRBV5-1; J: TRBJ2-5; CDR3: CASSLTSSQETQYF; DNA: TGCGCCAGCAGCTTGACTAGCAGCCAAGAGACCCAGTACTTC
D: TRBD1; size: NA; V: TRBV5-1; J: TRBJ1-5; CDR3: CASSPGDRENQPQHF; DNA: TGCGCCAGCAGCCCTGGTGACAGGGAAAATCAGCCCCAGCATTTT
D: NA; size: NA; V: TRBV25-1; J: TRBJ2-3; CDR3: CASSESTGSTDTQYF; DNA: TGTGCCAGCAGTGAATCCACCGGGAGCACAGATACGCAGTATTTT
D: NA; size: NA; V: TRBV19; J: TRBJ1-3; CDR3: CASSILGASGNTIYF; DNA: TGTGCCAGTAGTATTCTGGGAGCCTCTGGAAACACCATATATTTT
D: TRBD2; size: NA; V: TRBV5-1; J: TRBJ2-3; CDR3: CASTTGGLRDTQYF; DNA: TGCGCCAGCACCACGGGGGGGCTAAGAGATACGCAGTATTTT
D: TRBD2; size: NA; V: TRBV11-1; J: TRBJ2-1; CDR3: CASSLGRGGYNEQFF; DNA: TGTGCCAGCAGCTTAGGTCGGGGGGGATACAATGAGCAGTTCTTC
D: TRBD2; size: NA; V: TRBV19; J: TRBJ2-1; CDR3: CASSQPGLVMYNEQFF; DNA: TGTGCCAGTAGTCAACCGGGACTAGTCATGTACAATGAGCAGTTCTTC
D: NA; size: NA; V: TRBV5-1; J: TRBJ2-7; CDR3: CASSRWSGYEQYF; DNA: TGCGCCAGCAGCAGGTGGTCGGGATACGAGCAGTACTTC
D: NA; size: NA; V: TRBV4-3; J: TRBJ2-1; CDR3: CASSQAGAFYNEQFF; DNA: TGCGCCAGCAGCCAGGCGGGTGCCTTCTACAATGAGCAGTTCTTC
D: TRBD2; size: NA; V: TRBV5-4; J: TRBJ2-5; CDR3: CASSQGTSRALETQYF; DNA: TGTGCCAGCAGCCAAGGGACTAGCCGGGCGCTCGAGACCCAGTACTTC
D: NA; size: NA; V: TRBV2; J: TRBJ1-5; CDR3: CASSPGGPQHF; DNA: TGTGCCAGCAGTCCAGGTGGTCCCCAGCATTTT
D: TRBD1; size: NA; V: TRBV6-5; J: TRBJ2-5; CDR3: CASSHDRERGETQYF; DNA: TGTGCCAGCAGCCACGACAGGGAGAGAGGGGAGACCCAGTACTTC
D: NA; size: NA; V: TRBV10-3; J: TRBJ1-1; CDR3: CAISEIGGTEAFF; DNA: TGTGCCATCAGTGAAATAGGGGGAACTGAAGCTTTCTTT
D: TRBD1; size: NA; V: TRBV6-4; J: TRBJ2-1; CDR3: CASSGGQGSYNEQFF; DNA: TGTGCCAGCAGTGGGGGACAGGGCTCCTACAATGAGCAGTTCTTC